This entry describes one TCR beta chain. The target of this receptor is not known. No base quality values were provided; no much bigger clone lies one nucleotide off. These data come from a study of blood T cells in healthy people across ages (dated by TCRdb to between 2014 and 2016). About the investigation overall: In model experiments, roughly one uniquely barcoded TCR beta cDNA molecule per two T cells was captured by template switching. Using deep sequencing normalized with unique cDNA molecular identifiers, the study measured how TCR beta repertoire diversity changes with age. Four age groups were formed from the donors: young (average approximately 15 years), middle-aged (just under 40), aged (about 62) and long-lived (less than 85). To avoid experimental bias, donors of different ages were randomly spread across the sequencing lanes. The study analyzed two additional independent replicas of 1 million unique cDNA reads from the same blood draw for two donors, one aged 18 to 30 and one aged 80 or older.

On the study overall, not on this receptor specifically: As age increased, observed TCR beta diversity per million T cells dropped in a roughly linear way, and a significant reduction was already evident by age about 40. Since profiling was done on bulk unsorted PBMCs, naive and antigen-experienced compartments could not be conclusively compared. Compared with the aged group, more naive CD4+ T cells, fewer expanded clones and increased TCR diversity were shown by the long-lived group, suggesting age selection. The percentage of naive T cells measured by flow cytometry correlated strongly with observed TCR beta diversity. The CMV infection status of donors was not known, potentially confounding age-related changes in expanded clonotypes. Total diversity estimates from one million sequenced T cells were considered lower bounds and underestimates.

Reading from cysteine to phenylalanine, the CDR3 counts 13 amino acids. Solely the CDR3 DNA is kept, with 39 bases framed from the first base. CDR1 DFQATT and CDR2 SNEGSKA were looked up in the germline V gene (reference sequence). The germline ends are 11 bases apart after V is trimmed by 1 base and J by 7 bases. Systemically healthy Caucasian individuals from Russia, around 38 in total and aged roughly 6 to 100 years, were included as donors. Each donor gave roughly 11 milliliters of peripheral blood, drawn into EDTA-treated Vacutainer tubes. PBMCs were isolated by Ficoll-Paque density-gradient centrifugation, with at least 7 million obtained per sample. Total RNA, at least 6 micrograms per sample, was extracted from PBMCs with Trizol reagent. For every donor, flow cytometry on a PBMC aliquot measured the percentage of naive CD45RAhigh/CD27high T cells. The library was obtained by 5' RACE. This sample was sequenced with an Illumina HiSeq 2500. A second PCR of roughly 7 to 12 cycles was run with a J-beta primer mix and a sample-barcoded 5' primer. Each TCR beta cDNA molecule received a unique molecular identifier from a template-switch 5' adaptor carrying 12 random nucleotides. Each sample yielded at least 3 million CDR3-containing paired-end reads. All of the RNA was converted into first-strand cDNA using the Mint cDNA synthesis kit, with a TRBC-specific oligonucleotide serving as the primer. After uracil-DNA glycosylase treatment, a first 18-cycle PCR used universal primers M1SS and BC2_uni_R on all cDNA. As for how the authors treated the data: Normalization of each sample was performed by random selection of 1 million high-quality reads, each carrying a distinct molecular identifier. Instead of being binned into consensus sequences, reads with shared molecular identifiers were discarded. MiTCR, set to a Q25 quality threshold and the strictest error-elimination algorithm, was used for CDR3 identification, clonotype clustering and error correction. A nonparametric unseen species model using Euler transformation provided a lower-bound estimate of total TCR beta diversity. The public sequencing data were trimmed at Q25 with fastp and processed into clonotypes with MiXCR by TCRdb, which kept only in-frame beta chains. When rows share a CDR3 protein, they turn into one entry using the most common DNA and genes. These V and J calls derive from TCRdb rather than the authors' analysis. Counted in this sample were 950,000 to 1,200,000 distinct CDR3 sequences; 35% to 45% of them appeared once. In total, the top ten clones hold about 12% of the sample.

The rearrangement joined TRBV20-1 to TRBJ1-5; the D gene is perhaps TRBD1, on 5 matching bases. The sequence was collected from a man between 18 and 29 years old in good health. The material sequenced was blood. The CDR3 region has the sequence CSARAQGNQPQHF. The DNA sequence is as follows: TGCAGTGCTAGAGCGCAGGGTAACCAGCCCCAGCATTTT.